The source of this TCR beta chain is a study of Graves' ophthalmopathy and Graves' hyperthyroidism. As for the study in general: At initial diagnosis, peripheral blood was obtained, and this preceded any treatment. Points from the study as a whole: Most clonotypes expanded in thyroid above 0.001 frequency were present in blood too.

The CDR3 is made up of 15 amino acids. Trimming took off 6 bases at V and 0 bases at J, with 12 bases between the two ends. Germline-derived CDR1 and CDR2 are LGHNT and FRNRAP. As to this clonotype: Its antigen is not identified.

CDR3 regions of TCR beta were amplified from RNA transcripts. A first-round RT-PCR used HTBI primers, followed by a second-round multiplex PCR. One entry per CDR3 protein, called by TCRdb with MiXCR from the multiplex PCR reads. Among around 400,000 distinct CDR3 sequences listed, about a sixth were seen once. Establishment of the diagnosis relied upon clinical symptoms, serum thyroxine, TRAb, thyroid ultrasound and orbital computed tomography. The sample comprised peripheral blood. V usage is TRBV12-5 and J usage is TRBJ1-5; D is unresolved. This TCR was sampled from a woman aged 18-35 years with Graves' ophthalmopathy. Here the CDR3 reads CASGPTLHSNQPQHF. The DNA for the CDR3 is TGTGCTAGTGGCCCAACACTCCATAGCAATCAGCCCCAGCATTTT.